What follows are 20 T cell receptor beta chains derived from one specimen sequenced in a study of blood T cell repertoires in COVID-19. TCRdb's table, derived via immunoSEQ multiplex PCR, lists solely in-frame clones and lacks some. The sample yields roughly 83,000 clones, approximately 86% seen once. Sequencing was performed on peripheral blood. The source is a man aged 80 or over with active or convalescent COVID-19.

The CDR3 region has the DNA TGTGCCAGCAGTGACCGTCTCGTGGGGTCGGCGGGTGAAAAACTGTTTTTT. Its translation: CASSDRLVGSAGEKLFF. This chain joins TRBV6-1 and TRBJ1-4, with D hard to call. Deletions cut 3 bases from V and 7 bases from J, with 21 bases between. Germline CDR1 is MNHNS and CDR2 is SASEGT. CDR3 length equals 17 residues.

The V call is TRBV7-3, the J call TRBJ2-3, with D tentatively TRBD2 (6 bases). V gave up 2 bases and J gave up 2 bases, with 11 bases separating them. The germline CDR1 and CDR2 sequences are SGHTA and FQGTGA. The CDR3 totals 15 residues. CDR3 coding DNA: TGTGCCAGCAGCTTATTAGCGGAGCTCACAGATACGCAGTATTTT. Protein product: CASSLLAELTDTQYF.

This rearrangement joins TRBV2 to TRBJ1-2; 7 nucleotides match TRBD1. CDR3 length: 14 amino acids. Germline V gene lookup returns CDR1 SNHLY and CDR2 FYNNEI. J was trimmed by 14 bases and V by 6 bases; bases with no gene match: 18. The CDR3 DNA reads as TGTGCCAGCAGAGAAACAGGGGTAGCGATGGCTACAACCTTC. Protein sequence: CASRETGVAMATTF.

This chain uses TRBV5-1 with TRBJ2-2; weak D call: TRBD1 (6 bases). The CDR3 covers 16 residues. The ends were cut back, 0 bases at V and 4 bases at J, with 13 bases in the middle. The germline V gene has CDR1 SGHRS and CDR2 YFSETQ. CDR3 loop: CASSLGARGGTGELFF. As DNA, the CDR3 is TGCGCCAGCAGCTTGGGGGCACGAGGGGGCACCGGGGAGCTGTTTTTT. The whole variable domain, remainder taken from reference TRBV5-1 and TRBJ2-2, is KAGVTQTPRYLIKTRGQQVTLSCSPISGHRSVSWYQQTPGQGLQFLFEYFSETQRNKGNFPGRFSGRQFSNSRSEMNVSTLELGDSALYLCASSLGARGGTGELFFGEGSRLTVL.

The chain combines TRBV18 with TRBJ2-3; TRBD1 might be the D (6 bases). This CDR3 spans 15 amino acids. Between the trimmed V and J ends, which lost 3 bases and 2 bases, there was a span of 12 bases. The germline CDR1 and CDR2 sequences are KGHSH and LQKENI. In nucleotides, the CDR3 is TGTGCCAGCTCACCTCAAGGGGGTCTCACAGATACGCAGTATTTT. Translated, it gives CASSPQGGLTDTQYF.

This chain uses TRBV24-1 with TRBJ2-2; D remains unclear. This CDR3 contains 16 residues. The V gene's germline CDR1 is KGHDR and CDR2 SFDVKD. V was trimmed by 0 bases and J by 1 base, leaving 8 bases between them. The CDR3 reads CATSDLFPGNTGELFF. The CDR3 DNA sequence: TGTGCCACCAGTGATTTGTTCCCAGGGAACACCGGGGAGCTGTTTTTT.

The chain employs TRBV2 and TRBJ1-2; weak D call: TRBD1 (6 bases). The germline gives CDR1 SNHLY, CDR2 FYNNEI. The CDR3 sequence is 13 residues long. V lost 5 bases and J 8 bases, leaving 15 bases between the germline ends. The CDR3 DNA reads TGTGCCAGCAGTCGGACAGAGCTCGGCGGCTACACCTTC. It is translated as CASSRTELGGYTF.

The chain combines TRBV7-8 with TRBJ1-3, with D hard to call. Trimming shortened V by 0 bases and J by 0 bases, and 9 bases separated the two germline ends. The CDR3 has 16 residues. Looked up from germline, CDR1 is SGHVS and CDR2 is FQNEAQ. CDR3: CASSLALDTSGNTIYF. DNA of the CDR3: TGTGCCAGCAGCTTAGCCCTCGACACCTCTGGAAACACCATATATTTT.

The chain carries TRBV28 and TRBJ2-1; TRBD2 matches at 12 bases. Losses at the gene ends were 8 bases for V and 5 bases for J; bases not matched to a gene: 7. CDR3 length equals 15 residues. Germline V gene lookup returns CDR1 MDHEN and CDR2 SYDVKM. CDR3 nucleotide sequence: TGTGCCAGCGAACTGACTAGCGGGGGCAACAATGAGCAGTTCTTC. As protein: CASELTSGGNNEQFF.

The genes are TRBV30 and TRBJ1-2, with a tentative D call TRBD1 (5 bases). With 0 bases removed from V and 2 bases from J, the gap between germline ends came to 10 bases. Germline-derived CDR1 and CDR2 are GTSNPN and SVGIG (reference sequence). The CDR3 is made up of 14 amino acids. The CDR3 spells CAWSVAGRNYGYTF. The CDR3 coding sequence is TGTGCCTGGAGTGTGGCAGGGCGGAACTATGGCTACACCTTC.

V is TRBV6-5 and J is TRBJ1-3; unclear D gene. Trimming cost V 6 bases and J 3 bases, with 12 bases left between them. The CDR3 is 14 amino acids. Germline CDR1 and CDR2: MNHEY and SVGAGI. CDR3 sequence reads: CASSWAVDGNTIYF. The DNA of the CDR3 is TGTGCCAGCAGCTGGGCAGTCGATGGAAACACCATATATTTT.

CDR3 sequence (DNA): TGTGCCAGCAGCTTTCAGGGCCTCCGTGAAAAACTGTTTTTT. Translating gives CASSFQGLREKLFF. This chain joins TRBV5-4 and TRBJ1-4; the D gene is possibly TRBD1 (5 bases). V shed 2 bases and J shed 7 bases, with 12 bases lying between them. Germline assignment: CDR1 SGHNT and CDR2 YYREEE (reference sequence). The CDR3 contains 14 residues.

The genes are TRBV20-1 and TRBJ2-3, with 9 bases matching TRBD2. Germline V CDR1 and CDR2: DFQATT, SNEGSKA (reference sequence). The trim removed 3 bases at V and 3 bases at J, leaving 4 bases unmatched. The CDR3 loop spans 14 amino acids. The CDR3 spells CSASASGVTDTQYF. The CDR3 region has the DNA TGCAGTGCTAGTGCTAGCGGGGTAACAGATACGCAGTATTTT.

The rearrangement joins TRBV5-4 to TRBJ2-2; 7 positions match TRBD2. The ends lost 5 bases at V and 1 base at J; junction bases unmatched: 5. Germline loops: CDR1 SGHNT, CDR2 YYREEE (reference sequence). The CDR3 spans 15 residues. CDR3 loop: CASRRGGENTGELFF. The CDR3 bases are TGTGCCAGCAGGCGCGGGGGTGAGAACACCGGGGAGCTGTTTTTT.

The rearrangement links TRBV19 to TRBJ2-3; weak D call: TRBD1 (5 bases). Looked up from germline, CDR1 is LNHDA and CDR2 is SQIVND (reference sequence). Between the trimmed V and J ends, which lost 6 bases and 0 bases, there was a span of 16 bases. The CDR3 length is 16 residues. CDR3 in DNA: TGTGCCAGTAGCCCCCCCAGGGAAATTAGCACAGATACGCAGTATTTT. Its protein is CASSPPREISTDTQYF.

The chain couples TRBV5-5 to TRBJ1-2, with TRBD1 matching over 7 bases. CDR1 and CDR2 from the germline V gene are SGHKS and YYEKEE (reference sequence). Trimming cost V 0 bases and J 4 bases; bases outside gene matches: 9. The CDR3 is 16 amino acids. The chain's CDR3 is CASSLGDRGNSYGYTF. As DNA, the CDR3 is TGTGCCAGCAGCTTGGGGGACAGAGGGAACAGCTATGGCTACACCTTC.

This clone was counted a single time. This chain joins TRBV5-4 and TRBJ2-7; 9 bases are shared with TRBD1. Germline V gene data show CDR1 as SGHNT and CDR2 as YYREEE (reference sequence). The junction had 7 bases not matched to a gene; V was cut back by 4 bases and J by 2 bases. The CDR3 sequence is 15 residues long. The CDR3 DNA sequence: TGTGCCAGCAGCAAGGACAGGGGCCAAACCTACGAGCAGTACGTC. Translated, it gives CASSKDRGQTYEQYV.

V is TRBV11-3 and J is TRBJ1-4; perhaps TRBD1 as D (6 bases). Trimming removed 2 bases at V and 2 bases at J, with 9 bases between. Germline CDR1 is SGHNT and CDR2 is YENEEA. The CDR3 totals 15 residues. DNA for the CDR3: TGTGCCAGCAGCTTATATCAGGGGACTAATGAAAAACTGTTTTTT. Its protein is CASSLYQGTNEKLFF. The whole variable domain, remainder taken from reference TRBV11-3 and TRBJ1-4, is EAGVVQSPRYKIIEKKQPVAFWCNPISGHNTLYWYLQNLGQGPELLIRYENEEAVDDSQLPKDRFSAERLKGVDSTLKIQPAELGDSAVYLCASSLYQGTNEKLFFGSGTQLSVL.

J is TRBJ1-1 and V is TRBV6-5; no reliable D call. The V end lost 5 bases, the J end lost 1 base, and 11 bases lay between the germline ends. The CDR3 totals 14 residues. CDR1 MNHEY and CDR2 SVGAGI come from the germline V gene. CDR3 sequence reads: CASSRRDTNTEAFF. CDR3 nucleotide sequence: TGTGCCAGCAGTCGCCGGGATACGAACACTGAAGCTTTCTTT.

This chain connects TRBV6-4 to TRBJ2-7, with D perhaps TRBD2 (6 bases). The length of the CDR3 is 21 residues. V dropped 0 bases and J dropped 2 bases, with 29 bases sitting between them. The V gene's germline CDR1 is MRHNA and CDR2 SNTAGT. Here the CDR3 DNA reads TGTGCCAGCAGTGACTCAGCTGTTTCGGGGGTCCAAAAAACCGCACCCTACGAGCAGTACGTC. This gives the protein CASSDSAVSGVQKTAPYEQYV.